This section outlines one T cell receptor (beta chain) sequence together with its context. These data are taken from a study of T cell responses to AZD1222 COVID-19 vaccine. Libraries were prepared by immunoSEQ multiplex PCR; TCRdb keeps only in-frame clonotypes and omits some of them. The repertoire has under 200,000 clones, approximately 95% of them found once; the top ten carry about 3.9%. The CDR3 runs 17 residues. Germline values: CDR1 SGHVS, CDR2 FNYEAQ. The V and J ends lost 1 base and 5 bases, in that order; junction bases with no gene match: 11. The TCR originated in an adult in good health. This specimen consisted of peripheral blood, obtained on day 0 of AZD1222 vaccination. This chain uses TRBV7-6 with TRBJ2-1; TRBD1 aligns across 7 bases. CDR3 amino acids: CASSLVRGQSGNNEQFF. CDR3 sequence (DNA): TGTGCCAGCAGCTTAGTAAGGGGGCAGAGCGGAAACAATGAGCAGTTCTTC.